Below, one T cell receptor (beta chain) is given with its context. Its target is unknown. Each of the patients experienced relapse following autologous stem cell transplantation, and their brentuximab vedotin exposure differed. Clones were sequenced by immunoSEQ multiplex PCR, and TCRdb holds only the in-frame ones, with some missing. The data hold about 94,000 clones, with approximately 92% observed a single time. This entry comes from a study of PD-1 blockade in classical Hodgkin lymphoma. This CDR3 is 14 amino acids long. Trimming pared 6 bases from V and 5 bases from J, leaving 14 bases between. Germline CDR1 KGHSH, CDR2 LQKENI. Study-wide results and caveats: The study found that TCR diversity rose significantly by C4D1 in CD4+ but not CD8+ cells. Underlying causes for the observed repertoire differences were not defined, possibly disease activity or prior therapy. Relative to healthy donors, newly diagnosed patients reportedly had lower baseline TCR diversity, which was reported as lower still in relapsed/refractory patients. Newly diagnosed and completely responding patients shared comparable baseline diversity.

The rearrangement uses TRBV18 and TRBJ1-5; D unresolved. This sequence originates from a human donor with classical Hodgkin lymphoma. The specimen comprised peripheral blood mononuclear cells (PBMCs), sampled before the second cycle of nivolumab. The CDR3 loop is CASSLTDLYQPQHF. For the CDR3, the DNA is TGTGCCAGCTCCCTTACGGACCTTTATCAGCCCCAGCATTTT. Using reference TRBV18 and TRBJ1-5 for the parts outside the CDR3, the full variable domain is NAGVMQNPRHLVRRRGQEARLRCSPMKGHSHVYWYRQLPEEGLKFMVYLQKENIIDESGMPKERFSAEFPKEGPSILRIQQVVRGDSAAYFCASSLTDLYQPQHFGDGTRLSIL.